This TCR beta chain was recovered during a study of blood T cell repertoires in COVID-19. Study context: COVID-19 samples collected from the United States, Italy and Spain covered acute and convalescent phases. From T cells, B-cell-depleted T cells, or PBMCs came the material, which was cDNA or gDNA.

Recruits, aged about 18 to 100 years, lived in roughly 22 US areas. Cohorts were based on clinical histories the participants reported. Germline assignment: CDR1 SGHTA and CDR2 FQGNSA. The ends were cut back, 2 bases at V and 1 base at J, with 5 bases in the middle. The CDR3 totals 13 residues. The repertoire was sequenced with immunoSEQ multiplex PCR; TCRdb's copy has only in-frame clones and lacks some. The sample has about 230,000 clones, about 91% seen once. J is TRBJ1-2 and V is TRBV7-2; D unresolved. This TCR was recovered from a middle-aged woman with acute COVID-19. The sequencing sample was made of PBMCs or T cells enriched from blood (not recorded which). The CDR3 is CASSLRVNYGYTF. CDR3 nucleotides: TGTGCCAGCAGCTTACGGGTTAACTATGGCTACACCTTC.